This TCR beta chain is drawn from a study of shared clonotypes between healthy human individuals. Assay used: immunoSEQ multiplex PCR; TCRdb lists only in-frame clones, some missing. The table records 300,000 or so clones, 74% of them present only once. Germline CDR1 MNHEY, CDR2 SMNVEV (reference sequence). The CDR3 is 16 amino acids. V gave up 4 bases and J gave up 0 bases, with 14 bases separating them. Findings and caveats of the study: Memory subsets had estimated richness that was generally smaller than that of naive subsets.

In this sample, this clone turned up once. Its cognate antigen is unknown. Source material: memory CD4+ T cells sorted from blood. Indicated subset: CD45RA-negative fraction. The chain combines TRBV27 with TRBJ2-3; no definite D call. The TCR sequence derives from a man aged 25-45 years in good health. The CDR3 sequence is CASSWSRVASTDTQYF. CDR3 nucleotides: TGTGCCAGCAGTTGGTCAAGGGTCGCCAGCACAGATACGCAGTATTTT.